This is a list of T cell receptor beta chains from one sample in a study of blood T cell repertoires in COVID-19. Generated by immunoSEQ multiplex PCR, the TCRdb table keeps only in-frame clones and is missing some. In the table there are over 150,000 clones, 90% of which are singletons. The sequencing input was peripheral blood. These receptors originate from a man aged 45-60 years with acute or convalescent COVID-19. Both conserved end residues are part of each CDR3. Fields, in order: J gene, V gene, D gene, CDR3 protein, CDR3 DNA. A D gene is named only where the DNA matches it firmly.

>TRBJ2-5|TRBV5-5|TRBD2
CASSGGLAGKETQYF
TGTGCCAGCAGCGGGGGACTAGCGGGGAAAGAGACCCAGTACTTC
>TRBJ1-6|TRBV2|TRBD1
CASRPGQGFTFYSPLHF
TGTGCCAGCAGGCCGGGACAGGGCTTCACTTTCTACTCACCCCTCCACTTT
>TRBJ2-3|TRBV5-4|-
CASSLVAHTDTQYF
TGTGCCAGCAGCTTGGTGGCTCACACAGATACGCAGTATTTT
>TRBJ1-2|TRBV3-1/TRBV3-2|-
CASSQEQGASGYTF
TGTGCCAGCAGCCAAGAGCAGGGCGCGAGTGGCTACACCTTC
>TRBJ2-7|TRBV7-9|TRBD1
CASAGGPYEQYF
TGTGCCAGCGCAGGGGGCCCCTACGAGCAGTACTTC
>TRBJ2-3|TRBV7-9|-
CASSRGRGLTSLGTDTQYF
TGTGCCAGCAGCAGGGGGCGGGGATTGACTAGTTTGGGCACAGATACGCAGTATTTT
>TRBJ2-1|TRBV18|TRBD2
CASSLRIGLAGFGNNEQFF
TGTGCCAGCTCACTCCGGATCGGTTTAGCGGGGTTCGGGAACAATGAGCAGTTCTTC
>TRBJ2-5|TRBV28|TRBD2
CASSFSSGSGTQYF
TGTGCCAGCAGTTTTAGTAGCGGGTCCGGGACCCAGTACTTC
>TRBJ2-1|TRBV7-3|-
CASSLMSGGQGSSYNEQFF
TGTGCCAGCAGCTTAATGAGCGGCGGCCAGGGGAGCTCCTACAATGAGCAGTTCTTC
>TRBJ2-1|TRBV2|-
CASRLGLYEQFF
TGTGCCAGCAGGTTGGGGCTTTATGAGCAGTTCTTC
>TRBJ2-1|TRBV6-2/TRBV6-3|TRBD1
CASSAYATGGEATGQFF
TGTGCCAGCAGTGCCTATGCGACAGGGGGCGAGGCCACAGGGCAGTTCTTC
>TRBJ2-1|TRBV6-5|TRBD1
CASSPTGPWDNEQFF
TGTGCCAGCAGTCCGACAGGGCCTTGGGACAATGAGCAGTTCTTC